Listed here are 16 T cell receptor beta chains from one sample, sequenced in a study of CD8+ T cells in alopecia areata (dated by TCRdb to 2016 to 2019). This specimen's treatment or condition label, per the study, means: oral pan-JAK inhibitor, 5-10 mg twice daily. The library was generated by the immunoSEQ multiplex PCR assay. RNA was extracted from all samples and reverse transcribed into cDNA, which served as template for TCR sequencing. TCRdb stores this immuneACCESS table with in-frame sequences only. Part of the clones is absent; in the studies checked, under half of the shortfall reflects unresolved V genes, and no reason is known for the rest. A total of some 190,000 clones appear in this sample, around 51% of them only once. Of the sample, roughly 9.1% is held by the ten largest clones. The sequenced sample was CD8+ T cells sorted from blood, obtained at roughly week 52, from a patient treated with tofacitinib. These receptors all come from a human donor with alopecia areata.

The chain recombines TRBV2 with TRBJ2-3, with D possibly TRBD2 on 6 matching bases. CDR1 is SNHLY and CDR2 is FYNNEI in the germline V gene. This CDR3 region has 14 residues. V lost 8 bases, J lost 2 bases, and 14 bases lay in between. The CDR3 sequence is CASGAGSFTDTQYF. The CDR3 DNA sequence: TGTGCCAGCGGGGCGGGGTCCTTCACAGATACGCAGTATTTT.

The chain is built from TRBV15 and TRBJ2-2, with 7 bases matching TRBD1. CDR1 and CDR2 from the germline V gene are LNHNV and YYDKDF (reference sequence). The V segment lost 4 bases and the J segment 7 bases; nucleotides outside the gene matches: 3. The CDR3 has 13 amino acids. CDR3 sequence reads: CATSIQGNGELFF. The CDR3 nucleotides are TGTGCCACCAGCATACAGGGGAACGGGGAGCTGTTTTTT.

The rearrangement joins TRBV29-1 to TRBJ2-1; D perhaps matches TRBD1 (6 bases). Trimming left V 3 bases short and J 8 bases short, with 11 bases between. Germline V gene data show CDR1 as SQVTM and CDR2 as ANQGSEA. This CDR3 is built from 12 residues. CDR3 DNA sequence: TGCAGCGTTGATCTCAGGGGCGATGAGCAGTTCTTC. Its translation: CSVDLRGDEQFF.

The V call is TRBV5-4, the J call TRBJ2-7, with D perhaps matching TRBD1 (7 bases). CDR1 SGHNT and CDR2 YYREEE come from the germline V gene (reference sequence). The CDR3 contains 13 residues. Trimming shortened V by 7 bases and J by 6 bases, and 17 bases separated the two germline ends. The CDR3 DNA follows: TGTGCCAGCGGACTATTGGACAGGATCGAGCAGTACTTC. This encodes CASGLLDRIEQYF.

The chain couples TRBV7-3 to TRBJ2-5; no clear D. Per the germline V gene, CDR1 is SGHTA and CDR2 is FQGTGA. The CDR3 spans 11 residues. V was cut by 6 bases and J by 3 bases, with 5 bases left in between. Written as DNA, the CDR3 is TGTGCCAGCAGGGCAAAAGAGACCCAGTACTTC. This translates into CASRAKETQYF.

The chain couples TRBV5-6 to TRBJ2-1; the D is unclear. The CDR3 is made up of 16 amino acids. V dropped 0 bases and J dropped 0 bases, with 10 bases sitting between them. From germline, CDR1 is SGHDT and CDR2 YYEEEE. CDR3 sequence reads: CASSLEFDSSYNEQFF. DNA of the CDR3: TGTGCCAGCAGCTTGGAGTTCGATAGCTCCTACAATGAGCAGTTCTTC.

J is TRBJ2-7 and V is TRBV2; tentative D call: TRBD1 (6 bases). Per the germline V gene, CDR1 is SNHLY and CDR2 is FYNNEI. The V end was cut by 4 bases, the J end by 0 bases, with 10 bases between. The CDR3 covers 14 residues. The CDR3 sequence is CASSAGTISYEQYF. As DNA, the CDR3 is TGTGCCAGCAGTGCCGGGACAATCTCCTACGAGCAGTACTTC.

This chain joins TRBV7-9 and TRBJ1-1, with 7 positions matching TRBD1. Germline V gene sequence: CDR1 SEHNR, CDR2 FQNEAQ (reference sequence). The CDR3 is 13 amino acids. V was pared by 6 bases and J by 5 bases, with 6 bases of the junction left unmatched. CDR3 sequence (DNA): TGTGCCAGCAGACAGGGGTTGAGGACTGAAGCTTTCTTT. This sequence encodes CASRQGLRTEAFF.

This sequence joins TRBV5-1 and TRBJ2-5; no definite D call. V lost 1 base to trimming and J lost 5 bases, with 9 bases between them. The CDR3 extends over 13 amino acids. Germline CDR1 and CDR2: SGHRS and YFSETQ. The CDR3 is CASSLNIEETQYF. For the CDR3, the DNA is TGCGCCAGCAGCTTGAACATCGAGGAGACCCAGTACTTC.

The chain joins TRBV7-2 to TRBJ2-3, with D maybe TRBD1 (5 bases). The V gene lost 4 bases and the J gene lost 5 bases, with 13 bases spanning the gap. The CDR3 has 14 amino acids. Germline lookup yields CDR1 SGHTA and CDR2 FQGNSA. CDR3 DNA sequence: TGTGCCAGCAGCTCTATTACAGGAGAAGATACGCAGTATTTT. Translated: CASSSITGEDTQYF.

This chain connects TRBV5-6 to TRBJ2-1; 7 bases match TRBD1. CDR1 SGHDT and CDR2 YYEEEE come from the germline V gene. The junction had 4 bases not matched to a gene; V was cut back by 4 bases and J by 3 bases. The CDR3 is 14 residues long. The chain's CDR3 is CASSPTGDYNEQFF. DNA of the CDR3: TGTGCCAGCAGCCCCACAGGGGACTACAATGAGCAGTTCTTC.

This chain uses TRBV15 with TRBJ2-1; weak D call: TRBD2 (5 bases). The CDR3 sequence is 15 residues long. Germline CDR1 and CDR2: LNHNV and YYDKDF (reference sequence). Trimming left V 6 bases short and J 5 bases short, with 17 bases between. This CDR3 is CATRSPGTADNEQFF. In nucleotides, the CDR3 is TGTGCCACCAGGAGTCCGGGAACAGCCGACAATGAGCAGTTCTTC.

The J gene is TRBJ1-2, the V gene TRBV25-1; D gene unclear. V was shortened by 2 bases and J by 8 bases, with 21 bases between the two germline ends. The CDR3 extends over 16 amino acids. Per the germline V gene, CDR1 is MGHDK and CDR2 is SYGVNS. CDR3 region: CASSEAGGVYVWGYTF. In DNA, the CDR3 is TGTGCCAGCAGTGAAGCGGGTGGGGTTTATGTGTGGGGCTACACCTTC.

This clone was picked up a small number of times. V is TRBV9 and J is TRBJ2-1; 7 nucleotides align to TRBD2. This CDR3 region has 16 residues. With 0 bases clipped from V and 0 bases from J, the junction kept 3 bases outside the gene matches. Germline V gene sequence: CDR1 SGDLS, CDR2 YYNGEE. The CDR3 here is CASSVEGRGSYNEQFF. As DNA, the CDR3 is TGTGCCAGCAGCGTAGAGGGGAGGGGCTCCTACAATGAGCAGTTCTTC. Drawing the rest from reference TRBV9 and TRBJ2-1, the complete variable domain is DSGVTQTPKHLITATGQRVTLRCSPRSGDLSVYWYQQSLDQGLQFLIQYYNGEERAKGNILERFSAQQFPDLHSELNLSSLELGDSALYFCASSVEGRGSYNEQFFGPGTRLTVL.

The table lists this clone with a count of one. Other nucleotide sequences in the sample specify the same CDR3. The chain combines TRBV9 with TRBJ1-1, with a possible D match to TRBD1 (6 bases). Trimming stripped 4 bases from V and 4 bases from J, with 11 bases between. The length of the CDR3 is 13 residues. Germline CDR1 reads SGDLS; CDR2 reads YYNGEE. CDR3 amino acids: CASSPGGGTEAFF. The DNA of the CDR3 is TGTGCCAGCAGCCCGGGAGGGGGCACTGAAGCTTTCTTT.

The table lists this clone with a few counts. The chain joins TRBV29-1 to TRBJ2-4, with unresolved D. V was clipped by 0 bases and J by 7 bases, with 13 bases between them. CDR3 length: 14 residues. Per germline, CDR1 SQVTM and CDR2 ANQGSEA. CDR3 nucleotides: TGCAGCGTTGAAGAGGGAAGGACGGGTAACATTCAGTACTTC. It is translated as CSVEEGRTGNIQYF.